These T cell receptor beta chains were read from a single sample in a study of early T cells in non-severe SARS-CoV-2 infection. TCRdb re-called the 5' RACE reads with MiXCR, one entry per CDR3 protein. The repertoire holds some 63,000 distinct CDR3 sequences, with 10% to 15% as singletons. Sequences were obtained from whole blood. The receptors originated from an adult who was a healthcare worker with PCR-confirmed SARS-CoV-2 infection or an uninfected control (not recorded which). The CDR3 runs from the conserved cysteine through the conserved F or W. D genes are given only for firm matches. For some rows the clone size is stated as once, few or many, or as a class when expanded; others skip it.

TRBJ2-2	TRBD2	21	few	TRBV12-3/TRBV12-4	TGTGCCAGCAGCCGTCTCCGGAGGGGACTAGCGGGGGGGCTTGGCACCGGGGAGCTGTTTTTT	CASSRLRRGLAGGLGTGELFF
TRBJ2-1	NA	12	many	TRBV7-9	TGTGCCAGCAGCGAACCCGAGGATGAGCAGTTCTTC	CASSEPEDEQFF
TRBJ2-7	NA	13	few	TRBV18	TGTGCCAGCTCACCAACCAGGGACTACGAGCAGTACTTC	CASSPTRDYEQYF
TRBJ2-7	NA	15	many	TRBV7-8	TGTGCCAGCAGCTTAGCGCAGGGGCCCTCCTACGAGCAGTACTTC	CASSLAQGPSYEQYF
TRBJ1-5	NA	14	few	TRBV19	TGTGCCAGTAGTATAGGAGGAGGTGGACAGCCCCAGCATTTT	CASSIGGGGQPQHF
TRBJ2-7	NA	12	NA	TRBV5-6	TGTGCCAGCAGCGTCTCTGGTTACGAGCAGTACTTC	CASSVSGYEQYF
TRBJ2-1	TRBD2	18	many	TRBV7-9	TGTGCCAGCAGCTTATGGTTAGCGGGGGGACGCGGTCGGAATGAGCAGTTCTTC	CASSLWLAGGRGRNEQFF
TRBJ2-7	NA	11	NA	TRBV21-1	TGTGCCAGTTCCAGGGGAGGCGAGCAGTACTTC	CASSRGGEQYF
TRBJ2-3	TRBD1	14	NA	TRBV6-5	TGTGCCAGCAGTTACAAACAGGGGGCAGATACGCAGTATTTT	CASSYKQGADTQYF
TRBJ1-1	NA	16	many	TRBV12-3/TRBV12-4	TGTGCCAGCAGTTTCCCCTCCGTACAGGGCGAGGGGGGAGCTTTCTTT	CASSFPSVQGEGGAFF
TRBJ1-1	NA	13	few	TRBV18	TGTGCCAGCTCACCACTTAGCGGCACTGAAGCTTTCTTT	CASSPLSGTEAFF
TRBJ1-6	NA	14	many	TRBV20-1	TGCAGTGCTAGGGACGGCTCCTATAATTCACCCCTCCACTTT	CSARDGSYNSPLHF
TRBJ2-3	TRBD2	15	many	TRBV3-1	TGTGCCAGCAGCCGGGCTAGCGGGGCTGCAGATACGCAGTATTTT	CASSRASGAADTQYF
TRBJ2-2	TRBD1	16	many	TRBV5-6	TGTGCCTCTCGGGTGGAGGGACAGGGAGACACCGGGGAGCTGTTTTTT	CASRVEGQGDTGELFF
TRBJ1-1	TRBD1	13	few	TRBV29-1	TGCAGCGTTGTTACAGGGGCGGGAGTTGAAGCTTTCTTT	CSVVTGAGVEAFF
TRBJ1-5	NA	13	few	TRBV12-5	TGTGCTAGTGGTGTGAATAGCAATCAGCCCCAGCATTTT	CASGVNSNQPQHF
TRBJ1-5	NA	15	many	TRBV5-5	TGTGCCAGCAGCTGGCGCGGAGTAAGCAATCAGCCCCAGCATTTT	CASSWRGVSNQPQHF
TRBJ2-2	TRBD2	16	NA	TRBV9	TGTGCCAGCAGCCCAGGGCGGGGGATGAACACCGGGGAGCTGTTTTTT	CASSPGRGMNTGELFF
TRBJ2-2	TRBD1	14	few	TRBV4-2	TGTGCCAGCAGCCTCGGACAGGGCTCCGGGGAGCTGTTTTTT	CASSLGQGSGELFF
TRBJ2-5	NA	11	few	TRBV20-1	TGCAGTGCTAGAGATAAGGGGAGGCAGTACTTC	CSARDKGRQYF
TRBJ1-4	NA	14	few	TRBV2	TGTGCCAGCAGTGAATGGGGTTGGGGTGAAAAACTGTTTTTT	CASSEWGWGEKLFF
TRBJ2-3	NA	14	NA	TRBV7-7	TGTGCCAGCAGCCCCCTTGCTAGCACAGATACGCAGTATTTT	CASSPLASTDTQYF
TRBJ2-7	NA	15	few	TRBV2	TGTGCCAGCAGTGATCCAAGCGGAATATCCTACGAGCAGTACTTC	CASSDPSGISYEQYF
TRBJ2-3	NA	15	many	TRBV12-3/TRBV12-4	TGTGCCAGCAGTCCTCCGACTAGTTCCACAGATACGCAGTATTTT	CASSPPTSSTDTQYF
TRBJ1-2	NA	12	many	TRBV30	TGTGCCTGGCACCCCGGGGGTTATGGCTACACCTTC	CAWHPGGYGYTF
TRBJ2-3	NA	13	many	TRBV18	TGTGCCAGCTCACCACCCAGCACAGATACGCAGTATTTT	CASSPPSTDTQYF
TRBJ2-7	NA	13	NA	TRBV11-3	TGTGCCAGCAGCTTAGATCGGCACTACGAGCAGTACTTC	CASSLDRHYEQYF
TRBJ2-2	NA	13	few	TRBV6-1	TGTGCCAGCAGAGTCAGGAACACCGGGGAGCTGTTTTTT	CASRVRNTGELFF
TRBJ2-5	NA	14	many	TRBV7-9	TGTGCCAGCAGCTTATCGGTGGGGTTGAAGACCCAGTACTTC	CASSLSVGLKTQYF
TRBJ1-6	NA	12	many	TRBV30	TGTGCCTGGAGGAAACAAGGTCCACCCCTCCACTTT	CAWRKQGPPLHF
TRBJ2-3	NA	14	few	TRBV29-1	TGCAGCGTACTAAGGCGGAACCGGGCAGATACGCAGTATTTT	CSVLRRNRADTQYF
TRBJ1-6	NA	15	NA	TRBV7-2	TGTGCCAGCAGCTTGAAAGGGACATCGAATTCACCCCTCCACTTT	CASSLKGTSNSPLHF
TRBJ2-3	TRBD1	17	NA	TRBV20-1	TGCAGTGCTAGACCCCTCCCGGGACAGGGGAAAACAGATACGCAGTATTTT	CSARPLPGQGKTDTQYF
TRBJ1-1	NA	15	medium-sized	TRBV7-3	TGTGCCAGCAGCGTAGGAGAGGGAGGAAACACTGAAGCTTTCTTT	CASSVGEGGNTEAFF
TRBJ1-2	NA	13	few	TRBV6-2/TRBV6-3	TGTGCCAGCAGCCCACAAGAAGTCTATGGCTACACCTTC	CASSPQEVYGYTF
TRBJ1-1	NA	12	NA	TRBV7-2	TGTGCCAGCAGCTTAGCAAGGGTGGCCGCTTTCTTT	CASSLARVAAFF
TRBJ1-6	TRBD1	15	few	TRBV30	TGTGCCTGGAGTGATGGGACAGGGGAAAATTCACCCCTCCACTTT	CAWSDGTGENSPLHF
TRBJ2-1	NA	13	few	TRBV4-1	TGCGCCAGCAGCGAAGAAACCACGAATGAGCAGTTCTTC	CASSEETTNEQFF
TRBJ2-7	TRBD1	15	NA	TRBV6-5	TGTGCCAGCAGTTACTCTCAGGGGGCTACGGAGGAGCAGTACTTC	CASSYSQGATEEQYF
TRBJ1-4	NA	15	many	TRBV7-9	TGTGCCAGCAGAGCTTTCGGGGCTACTAATGAAAAACTGTTTTTT	CASRAFGATNEKLFF
TRBJ2-7	TRBD1	13	NA	TRBV3-1	TGTGCCAGCAGCCGGGCAGGGGGCTACGAGCAGTACTTC	CASSRAGGYEQYF
TRBJ1-2	NA	14	few	TRBV30	TGTGCCTGGACCCCCGGGCGGGGGGACTATGGCTACACCTTC	CAWTPGRGDYGYTF
TRBJ2-5	TRBD2	15	many	TRBV5-5	TGTGCCAGCCATAGCGGGGGGGAGTACCAAGAGACCCAGTACTTC	CASHSGGEYQETQYF